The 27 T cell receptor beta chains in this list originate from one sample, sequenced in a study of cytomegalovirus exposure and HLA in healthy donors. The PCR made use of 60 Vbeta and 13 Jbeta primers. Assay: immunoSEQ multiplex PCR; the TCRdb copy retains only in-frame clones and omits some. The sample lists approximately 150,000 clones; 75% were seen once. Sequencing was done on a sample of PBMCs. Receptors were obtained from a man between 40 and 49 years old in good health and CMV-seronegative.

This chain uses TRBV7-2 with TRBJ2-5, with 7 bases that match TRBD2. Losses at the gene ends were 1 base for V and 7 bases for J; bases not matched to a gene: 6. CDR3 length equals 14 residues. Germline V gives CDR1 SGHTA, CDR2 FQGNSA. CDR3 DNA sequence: TGTGCCAGCAGCTTAGTTACTAGCGCGGGGACCCAGTACTTC. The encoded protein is CASSLVTSAGTQYF.

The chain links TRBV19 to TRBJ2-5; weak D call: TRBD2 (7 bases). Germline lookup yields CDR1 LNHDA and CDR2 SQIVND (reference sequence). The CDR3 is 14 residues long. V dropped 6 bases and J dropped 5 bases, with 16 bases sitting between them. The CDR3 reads CASSPGRGLETQYF. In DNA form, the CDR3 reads TGTGCCAGTAGCCCGGGGCGGGGGCTGGAGACCCAGTACTTC.

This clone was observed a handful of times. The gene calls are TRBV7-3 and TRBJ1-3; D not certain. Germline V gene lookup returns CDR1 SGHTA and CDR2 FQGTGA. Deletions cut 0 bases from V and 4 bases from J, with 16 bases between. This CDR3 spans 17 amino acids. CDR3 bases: TGTGCCAGCAGCTTAACGGCCGGACTAGACCTGGGAAACACCATATATTTT. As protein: CASSLTAGLDLGNTIYF.

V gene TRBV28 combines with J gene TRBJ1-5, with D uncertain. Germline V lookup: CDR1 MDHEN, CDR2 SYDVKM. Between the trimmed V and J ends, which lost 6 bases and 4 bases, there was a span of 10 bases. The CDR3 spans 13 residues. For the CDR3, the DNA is TGTGCCAGCAGGAGTACCGAGAATCAGCCCCAGCATTTT. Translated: CASRSTENQPQHF.

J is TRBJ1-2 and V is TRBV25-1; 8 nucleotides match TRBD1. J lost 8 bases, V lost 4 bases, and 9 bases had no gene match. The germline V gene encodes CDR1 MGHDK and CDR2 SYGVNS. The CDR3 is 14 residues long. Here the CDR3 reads CASSGTGRLGGYTF. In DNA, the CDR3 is TGTGCCAGCAGTGGGACAGGGCGCCTAGGGGGCTACACCTTC.

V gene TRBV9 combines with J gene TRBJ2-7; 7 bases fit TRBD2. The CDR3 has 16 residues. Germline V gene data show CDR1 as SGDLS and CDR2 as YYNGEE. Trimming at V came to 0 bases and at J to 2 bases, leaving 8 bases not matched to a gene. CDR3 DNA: TGTGCCAGCAGCGTAGGGGTAGCGGGTTACCCCTACGAGCAGTACTTC. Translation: CASSVGVAGYPYEQYF.

The DNA for the CDR3 is TGTGCCAGCAGTGCCTCATACGGGACAGGGGACACTGAAGCTTTCTTT. Amino acids: CASSASYGTGDTEAFF. V and J are TRBV25-1 and TRBJ1-1; 10 bases fit TRBD1. Looked up from germline, CDR1 is MGHDK and CDR2 is SYGVNS. The CDR3 is 16 amino acids. The V and J ends lost 4 bases and 3 bases, in that order; junction bases with no gene match: 8.

The CDR3 reads CASSPGTGSGQPQHF. CDR3 nucleotides: TGCGCCAGCAGCCCCGGGACAGGTAGCGGCCAGCCCCAGCATTTT. V gene TRBV4-3 combines with J gene TRBJ1-5, with 8 positions matching TRBD1. The J segment lost 7 bases and the V segment lost 4 bases, leaving 9 bases of the junction unmatched. From germline, CDR1 is LGHNA and CDR2 YSLEER. The CDR3 is made up of 15 amino acids.

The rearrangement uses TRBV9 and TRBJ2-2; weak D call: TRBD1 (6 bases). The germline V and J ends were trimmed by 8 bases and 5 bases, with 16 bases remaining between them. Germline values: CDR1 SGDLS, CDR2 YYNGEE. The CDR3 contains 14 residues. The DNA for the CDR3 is TGTGCCAGTCGAGGACAGATTGCGACCGGGGAGCTGTTTTTT. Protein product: CASRGQIATGELFF.

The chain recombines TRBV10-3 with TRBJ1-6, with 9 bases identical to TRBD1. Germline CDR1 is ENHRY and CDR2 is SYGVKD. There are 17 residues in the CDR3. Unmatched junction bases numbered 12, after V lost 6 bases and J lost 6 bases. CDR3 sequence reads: CAISGPGTGSGNSPLHF. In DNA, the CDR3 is TGTGCCATCAGCGGACCGGGGACAGGGTCTGGTAATTCACCCCTCCACTTT.

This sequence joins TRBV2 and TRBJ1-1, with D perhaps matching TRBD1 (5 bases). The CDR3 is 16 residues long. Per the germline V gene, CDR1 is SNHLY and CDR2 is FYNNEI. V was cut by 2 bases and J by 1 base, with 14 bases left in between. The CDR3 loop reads CASSENYSGWNTEAFF. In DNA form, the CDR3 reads TGTGCCAGCAGTGAAAATTATTCAGGGTGGAACACTGAAGCTTTCTTT. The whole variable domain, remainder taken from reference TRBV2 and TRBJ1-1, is EPEVTQTPSHQVTQMGQEVILRCVPISNHLYFYWYRQILGQKVEFLVSFYNNEISEKSEIFDDQFSVERPDGSNFTLKIRSTKLEDSAMYFCASSENYSGWNTEAFFGQGTRLTVV.

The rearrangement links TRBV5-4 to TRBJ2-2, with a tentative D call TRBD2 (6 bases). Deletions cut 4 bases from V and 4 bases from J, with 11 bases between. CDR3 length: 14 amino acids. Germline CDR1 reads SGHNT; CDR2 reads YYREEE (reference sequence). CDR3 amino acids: CASSPSGVTGELFF. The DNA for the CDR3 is TGTGCCAGCAGCCCTTCGGGGGTCACCGGGGAGCTGTTTTTT.

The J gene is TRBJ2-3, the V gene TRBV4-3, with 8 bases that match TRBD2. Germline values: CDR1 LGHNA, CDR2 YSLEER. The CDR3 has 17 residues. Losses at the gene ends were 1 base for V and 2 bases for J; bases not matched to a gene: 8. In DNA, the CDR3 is TGCGCCAGCAGCCAAGTGGGCCTAGCGGGCCTCACAGATACGCAGTATTTT. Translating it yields CASSQVGLAGLTDTQYF.

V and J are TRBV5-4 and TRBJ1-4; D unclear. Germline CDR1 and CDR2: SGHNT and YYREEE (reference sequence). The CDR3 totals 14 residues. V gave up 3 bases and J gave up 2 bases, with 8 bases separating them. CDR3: CASSSRETNEKLFF. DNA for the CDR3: TGTGCCAGCAGCTCCCGGGAGACTAATGAAAAACTGTTTTTT.

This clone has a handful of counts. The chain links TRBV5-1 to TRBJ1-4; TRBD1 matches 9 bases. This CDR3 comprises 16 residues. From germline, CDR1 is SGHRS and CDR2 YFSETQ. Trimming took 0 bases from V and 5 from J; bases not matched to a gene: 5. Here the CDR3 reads CASSLEGTGFNEKLFF. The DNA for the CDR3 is TGCGCCAGCAGCTTGGAGGGGACAGGGTTCAATGAAAAACTGTTTTTT.

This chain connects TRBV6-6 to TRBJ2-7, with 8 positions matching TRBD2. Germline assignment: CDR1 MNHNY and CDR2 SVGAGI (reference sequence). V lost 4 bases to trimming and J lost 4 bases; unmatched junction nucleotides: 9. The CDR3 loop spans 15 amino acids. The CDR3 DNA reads TGTGCCAGCAGTTTCCGTAGCGGGGAATCATACGAGCAGTACTTC. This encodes CASSFRSGESYEQYF.

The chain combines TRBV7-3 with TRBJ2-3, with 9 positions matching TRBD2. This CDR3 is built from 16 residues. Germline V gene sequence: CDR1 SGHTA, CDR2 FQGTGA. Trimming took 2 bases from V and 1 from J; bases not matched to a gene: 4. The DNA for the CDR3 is TGTGCCAGCAGCTTATTGCCTAGCGGGGGCACAGATACGCAGTATTTT. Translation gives CASSLLPSGGTDTQYF.

The CDR3 protein is CASTSLDRGNYGYTF. The CDR3 DNA is TGTGCCAGCACCTCCTTGGACAGGGGCAACTATGGCTACACCTTC. The chain is built from TRBV6-1 and TRBJ1-2, with 9 bases matching TRBD1. This CDR3 is 15 amino acids long. V dropped 7 bases and J dropped 2; count of bases not matched to a gene: 8. Germline V lookup: CDR1 MNHNS, CDR2 SASEGT.

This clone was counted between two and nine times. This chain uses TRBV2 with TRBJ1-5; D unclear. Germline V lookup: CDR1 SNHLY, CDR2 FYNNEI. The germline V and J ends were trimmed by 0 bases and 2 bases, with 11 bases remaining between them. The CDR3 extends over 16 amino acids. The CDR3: CASSEAAGRGNQPQHF. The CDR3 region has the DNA TGTGCCAGCAGTGAAGCGGCAGGTCGTGGCAATCAGCCCCAGCATTTT.

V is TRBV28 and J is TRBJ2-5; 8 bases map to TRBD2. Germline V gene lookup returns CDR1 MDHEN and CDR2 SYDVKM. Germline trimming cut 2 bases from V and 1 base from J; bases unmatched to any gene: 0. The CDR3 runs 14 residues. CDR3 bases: TGTGCCAGCAGTTTAGCGGGGGGCCAAGAGACCCAGTACTTC. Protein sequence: CASSLAGGQETQYF. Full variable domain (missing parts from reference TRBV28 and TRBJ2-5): DVKVTQSSRYLVKRTGEKVFLECVQDMDHENMFWYRQDPGLGLRLIYFSYDVKMKEKGDIPEGYSVSREKKERFSLILESASTNQTSMYLCASSLAGGQETQYFGPGTRLLVL.

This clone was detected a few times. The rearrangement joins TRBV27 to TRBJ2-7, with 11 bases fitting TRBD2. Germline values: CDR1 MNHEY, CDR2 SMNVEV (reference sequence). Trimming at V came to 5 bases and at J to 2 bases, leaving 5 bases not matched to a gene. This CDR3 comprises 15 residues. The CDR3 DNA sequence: TGTGCCAGCAGTCTCCTAGCGGGGGGTACCTACGAGCAGTACTTC. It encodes CASSLLAGGTYEQYF.

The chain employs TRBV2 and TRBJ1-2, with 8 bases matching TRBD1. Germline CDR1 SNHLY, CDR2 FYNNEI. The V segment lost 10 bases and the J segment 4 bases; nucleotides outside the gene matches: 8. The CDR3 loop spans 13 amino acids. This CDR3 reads CATRTGIVYGYTF. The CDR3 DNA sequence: TGTGCCACCCGGACAGGGATAGTCTATGGCTACACCTTC.

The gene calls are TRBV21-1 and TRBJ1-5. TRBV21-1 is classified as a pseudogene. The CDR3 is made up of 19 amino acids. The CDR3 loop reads CASSNGGREGGWGNQPQHF. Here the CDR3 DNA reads TGTGCCAGCAGCAACGGGGGCCGGGAGGGAGGGTGGGGAAATCAGCCCCAGCATTTT.

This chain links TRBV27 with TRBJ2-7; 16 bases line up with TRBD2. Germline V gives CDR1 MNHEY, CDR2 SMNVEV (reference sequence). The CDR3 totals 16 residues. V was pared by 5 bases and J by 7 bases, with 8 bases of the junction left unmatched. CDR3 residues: CASSPGTSGGEGEQYF. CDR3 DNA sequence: TGTGCCAGCAGTCCCGGGACTAGCGGGGGGGAGGGGGAGCAGTACTTC.

DNA for the CDR3: TGTGCCAGCAGCCTAAGCGTCGGACAGGGCGCTAACTATGGCTACACCTTC. This translates into CASSLSVGQGANYGYTF. J is TRBJ1-2 and V is TRBV7-9; 8 bases match TRBD1. Germline CDR1 SEHNR, CDR2 FQNEAQ (reference sequence). The CDR3 loop spans 17 amino acids. The V and J ends lost 5 bases and 0 bases, in that order; junction bases with no gene match: 11.

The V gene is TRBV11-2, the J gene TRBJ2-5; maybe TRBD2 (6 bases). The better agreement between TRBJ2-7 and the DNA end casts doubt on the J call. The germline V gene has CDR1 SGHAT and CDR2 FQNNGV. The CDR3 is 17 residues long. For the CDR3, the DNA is TGTGCCAGCAGCTTAGATGGTATCGGGACTGTCTTGTACGAGCAGTACTTC. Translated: CASSLDGIGTVLYEQYF.

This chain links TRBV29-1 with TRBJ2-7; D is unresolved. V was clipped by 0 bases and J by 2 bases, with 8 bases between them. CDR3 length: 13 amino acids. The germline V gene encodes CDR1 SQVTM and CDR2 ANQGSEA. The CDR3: CSVEEYGAYEQYF. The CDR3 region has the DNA TGCAGCGTTGAAGAATACGGAGCCTACGAGCAGTACTTC.